These 25 T cell receptor beta chains came from one sample sequenced in a study of shared clonotypes between healthy human individuals. Profiled with immunoSEQ multiplex PCR; TCRdb holds only in-frame clones, not every one. The sample holds 1.5 million to 1.9 million clones, 95% to 99% seen once. Sample: naive CD4+ T cells sorted from blood. Subset meaning: CD45RA+ positively selected. These receptors all stem from a man aged 30 to 39 in good health.

This clone was recorded once. The chain is built from TRBV7-8 and TRBJ2-1; 7 bases align to TRBD2. Germline V gene data show CDR1 as SGHVS and CDR2 as FQNEAQ. Unmatched junction bases numbered 3, after V lost 4 bases and J lost 9 bases. This CDR3 is built from 12 residues. CDR3 nucleotide sequence: TGTGCCAGCAGCTCTAGCGGCCCTGAGCAGTTCTTC. It translates to CASSSSGPEQFF.

The V and J genes are TRBV11-2 and TRBJ1-5; D uncertain. The CDR3 loop spans 18 amino acids. The germline V and J ends were trimmed by 0 bases and 9 bases, with 24 bases remaining between them. Germline CDR1 SGHAT, CDR2 FQNNGV. CDR3 sequence: CASSLEWAYVKSIPPQHF. The DNA for the CDR3 is TGTGCCAGCAGCTTAGAGTGGGCGTACGTAAAATCAATTCCGCCCCAGCATTTT.

The chain recombines TRBV15 with TRBJ2-2, with D possibly matching TRBD2 (5 bases). The CDR3 consists of 23 residues. Per germline, CDR1 LNHNV and CDR2 YYDKDF (reference sequence). V was shortened by 1 base and J by 2 bases, with 32 bases between the two germline ends. The DNA for the CDR3 is TGTGCCACCAGCAGAGCCGACAATATCGGGGTTTGGCTAGAGACCATAAACACCGGGGAGCTGTTTTTT. This sequence encodes CATSRADNIGVWLETINTGELFF.

The genes are TRBV4-1 and TRBJ2-1; D perhaps matches TRBD2 (5 bases). The CDR3 sequence is 14 residues long. CDR1 is MGHRA, CDR2 YSYEKL, per germline. V lost 4 bases to trimming and J lost 3 bases, with 10 bases between them. This CDR3 is CASSPASSYNEQFF. The DNA of the CDR3 is TGCGCCAGCAGCCCGGCTAGCAGCTACAATGAGCAGTTCTTC.

The chain employs TRBV5-4 and TRBJ2-7; 7 nucleotides align to TRBD2. Germline V lookup: CDR1 SGHNT, CDR2 YYREEE (reference sequence). The length of the CDR3 is 14 residues. After removal of 3 bases from V and 2 bases from J, the junction contained 5 bases not matched to a gene. CDR3 region: CASSSGGGPYEQYF. The CDR3 region has the DNA TGTGCCAGCAGCTCAGGCGGGGGACCCTACGAGCAGTACTTC.

In this sample, this clone turned up once. This chain uses TRBV5-6 with TRBJ1-2; no clear D gene. This CDR3 has 15 residues. Trimming cost V 4 bases and J 5 bases, with 18 bases left between them. Germline V lookup: CDR1 SGHDT, CDR2 YYEEEE. Here the CDR3 DNA reads TGTGCCAGCAGCCCCGCGGGCGTAAAAATTTATGGCTACACCTTC. It specifies CASSPAGVKIYGYTF.

The V gene is TRBV5-8, the J gene TRBJ2-2, with 7 bases fitting TRBD1. The CDR3 is 15 residues long. The V and J ends lost 5 bases and 1 base, in that order; junction bases with no gene match: 5. Germline assignment: CDR1 SGHTS and CDR2 YDEGEE. The CDR3 bases are TGTGCCAGCAGGCCGACAGGGAGGAACACCGGGGAGCTGTTTTTT. Protein sequence: CASRPTGRNTGELFF.

J is TRBJ2-7 and V is TRBV7-2; 7 positions match TRBD1. V lost 2 bases to trimming and J lost 3 bases; unmatched junction nucleotides: 10. Germline V CDR1 and CDR2: SGHTA, FQGNSA. The CDR3 has 16 amino acids. The CDR3: CASSLQTGIRDYEQYF. As DNA, the CDR3 is TGTGCCAGCAGCTTACAGACAGGGATAAGGGACTACGAGCAGTACTTC.

The J gene is TRBJ1-5, the V gene TRBV6-1; no firm D call. This CDR3 is built from 15 residues. Germline CDR1 is MNHNS and CDR2 is SASEGT. V lost 3 bases to trimming and J lost 0 bases, with 9 bases between them. The chain's CDR3 is CASSDNGYSNQPQHF. Here the CDR3 DNA reads TGTGCCAGCAGTGACAACGGGTATAGCAATCAGCCCCAGCATTTT.

DNA of the CDR3: TGTGCCAGCAGTTCCGATAGCAGGAGGAGGGATACGCAGTATTTT. Translating it yields CASSSDSRRRDTQYF. The chain combines TRBV27 with TRBJ2-3; TRBD2 is a possible D gene (5 bases). The V end lost 4 bases, the J end lost 6 bases, and 17 bases lay between the germline ends. CDR1 MNHEY and CDR2 SMNVEV come from the germline V gene (reference sequence). The CDR3 contains 15 residues.

The chain employs TRBV6-1 and TRBJ2-7; 10 nucleotides agree with TRBD2. Unmatched junction bases numbered 7, after V lost 7 bases and J lost 7 bases. The germline gives CDR1 MNHNS, CDR2 SASEGT. The CDR3 contains 13 residues. The CDR3 is CASTLAGVREQYF. The CDR3 DNA follows: TGTGCCAGCACGCTAGCGGGAGTCCGTGAGCAGTACTTC.

V gene TRBV5-1 combines with J gene TRBJ2-3; 7 nucleotides agree with TRBD1. Per the germline V gene, CDR1 is SGHRS and CDR2 is YFSETQ. V lost 0 bases to trimming and J lost 2 bases; unmatched junction nucleotides: 6. The CDR3 is 16 amino acids. The CDR3 protein is CASSLGLTGSTDTQYF. The CDR3 coding sequence is TGCGCCAGCAGCTTGGGACTGACAGGGTCCACAGATACGCAGTATTTT.

This sequence joins TRBV9 and TRBJ1-2; no clear D. This CDR3 region has 13 residues. Trimming removed 0 bases at V and 9 bases at J, with 12 bases between. Germline assignment: CDR1 SGDLS and CDR2 YYNGEE. In DNA form, the CDR3 reads TGTGCCAGCAGCGTAGAATGGGTGCCCCGCTACACCTTC. This gives the protein CASSVEWVPRYTF.

The chain carries TRBV2 and TRBJ2-7, with D tentatively TRBD1 (6 bases). The CDR3 is made up of 13 amino acids. CDR1 is SNHLY, CDR2 FYNNEI, per germline. V dropped 8 bases and J dropped 4 bases, with 15 bases sitting between them. The CDR3 protein is CASAPGHPYEQYF. For the CDR3, the DNA is TGTGCCAGCGCCCCGGGACACCCTTACGAGCAGTACTTC.

To note about this clone: This sample also contains other DNA sequences that code for the same CDR3. The rearrangement uses TRBV28 and TRBJ2-5; unclear D gene. Germline assignment: CDR1 MDHEN and CDR2 SYDVKM. The CDR3 sequence is 13 residues long. V lost 3 bases and J 5 bases, leaving 10 bases between the germline ends. CDR3 region: CASSFLGRETQYF. DNA for the CDR3: TGTGCCAGCAGTTTTTTGGGTAGGGAGACCCAGTACTTC.

The V call is TRBV7-9, the J call TRBJ1-4, with TRBD1 identical over 9 bases. The germline CDR1 and CDR2 sequences are SEHNR and FQNEAQ (reference sequence). J gave up 4 bases and V 7 bases, and 4 bases lay outside the gene matches. The CDR3 consists of 14 residues. The CDR3 loop reads CASTRTGDNEKLFF. The DNA of the CDR3 is TGTGCCAGCACTCGGACAGGGGATAATGAAAAACTGTTTTTT. Supplemented by reference TRBV7-9 and TRBJ1-4, the full variable domain reads DTGVSQNPRHKITKRGQNVTFRCDPISEHNRLYWYRQTLGQGPEFLTYFQNEAQLEKSRLLSDRFSAERPKGSFSTLEIQRTEQGDSAMYLCASTRTGDNEKLFFGSGTQLSVL.

This chain links TRBV9 with TRBJ2-3; TRBD1 agrees at 9 bases. Germline trimming cut 3 bases from V and 2 bases from J; bases unmatched to any gene: 4. This CDR3 comprises 15 residues. Germline lookup yields CDR1 SGDLS and CDR2 YYNGEE. CDR3 amino acids: CASSAGQGYTDTQYF. DNA of the CDR3: TGTGCCAGCAGCGCTGGACAGGGGTACACAGATACGCAGTATTTT. Filled out from reference TRBV9 and TRBJ2-3, the complete variable domain reads DSGVTQTPKHLITATGQRVTLRCSPRSGDLSVYWYQQSLDQGLQFLIQYYNGEERAKGNILERFSAQQFPDLHSELNLSSLELGDSALYFCASSAGQGYTDTQYFGPGTRLTVL.

The chain has TRBV10-1 and TRBJ2-3; 9 bases line up with TRBD1. V was pared by 8 bases and J by 3 bases, with 6 bases of the junction left unmatched. The CDR3 sequence is 14 residues long. Looked up from germline, CDR1 is WNHNN and CDR2 is SYGVQD (reference sequence). The CDR3 loop reads CASSPGQGTDTQYF. Here the CDR3 DNA reads TGCGCCAGCTCTCCGGGACAGGGTACAGATACGCAGTATTTT.

The chain employs TRBV28 and TRBJ1-5; D is possibly TRBD1 (6 bases). CDR1 MDHEN and CDR2 SYDVKM come from the germline V gene. V lost 6 bases and J 2 bases, leaving 23 bases between the germline ends. The CDR3 is 18 residues long. The DNA of the CDR3 is TGTGCCAGCAGCTCCGCCTTCGGCGGGGGCGTTGGCAATCAGCCCCAGCATTTT. This sequence encodes CASSSAFGGGVGNQPQHF.

This rearrangement joins TRBV19 to TRBJ2-2, with 10 bases matching TRBD2. This CDR3 has 16 amino acids. Germline V CDR1 and CDR2: LNHDA, SQIVND (reference sequence). V trimming: 4 bases; J trimming: 6 bases; junction bases outside the gene matches: 8. The CDR3 loop reads CASSKGEGLASGELFF. Written as DNA, the CDR3 is TGTGCCAGTAGTAAGGGGGAGGGACTAGCGTCCGGGGAGCTGTTTTTT.

This clone was detected only once. This sequence joins TRBV15 and TRBJ1-4; D may be TRBD1 (6 bases). This CDR3 spans 19 amino acids. Between the trimmed V and J ends, which lost 4 bases and 3 bases, there was a span of 24 bases. The V gene's germline CDR1 is LNHNV and CDR2 YYDKDF (reference sequence). DNA for the CDR3: TGTGCCACCAGCACAGGACGGGGGGCACCCATACCTCCTAATGAAAAACTGTTTTTT. It specifies CATSTGRGAPIPPNEKLFF.

The J gene is TRBJ2-3, the V gene TRBV30, with TRBD2 as a possible D gene (5 bases). V lost 2 bases and J lost 4, with 16 bases in between. The CDR3 runs to 15 residues. Per the germline V gene, CDR1 is GTSNPN and CDR2 is SVGIG (reference sequence). The CDR3 spells CAWSNLLVASDTQYF. DNA of the CDR3: TGTGCCTGGAGTAATTTACTAGTAGCGTCAGATACGCAGTATTTT.

V usage is TRBV6-5 and J usage is TRBJ1-2; D not certain. The germline V and J ends were trimmed by 5 bases and 4 bases, with 11 bases remaining between them. This CDR3 contains 13 residues. Germline loops: CDR1 MNHEY, CDR2 SVGAGI. The CDR3 spells CASSTDRSYGYTF. DNA of the CDR3: TGTGCCAGCAGTACGGACCGAAGCTATGGCTACACCTTC.

The V and J genes are TRBV5-1 and TRBJ2-5; maybe TRBD1 (5 bases). Germline V gene lookup returns CDR1 SGHRS and CDR2 YFSETQ. Trimming cost V 4 bases and J 2 bases, with 15 bases left between them. This CDR3 region has 15 residues. CDR3 DNA sequence: TGCGCCAGCAGCATGGGGCCGGTAAGACAAGAGACCCAGTACTTC. Protein sequence: CASSMGPVRQETQYF.

CDR3 region: CSVGSGRGLYEQFF. CDR3 coding DNA: TGCAGCGTTGGAAGCGGCAGGGGTTTGTATGAGCAGTTCTTC. The V and J genes are TRBV29-1 and TRBJ2-1, with D maybe TRBD1 (6 bases). This CDR3 contains 14 residues. The germline V and J ends were trimmed by 4 bases and 8 bases, with 18 bases remaining between them. Germline CDR1 reads SQVTM; CDR2 reads ANQGSEA.